The present T cell receptor beta chain was sequenced within a study of blood T cells in healthy people across ages. Notes on the study in general: Whereas aged donors had fewer naive CD4+ cells, long-lived donors had more of them and higher diversity. TCR beta diversity correlated strongly with naive T cell percentage.

The CDR3 extends over 14 amino acids. The ends were cut back, 5 bases at V and 13 bases at J, with 21 bases in the middle. The germline V gene has CDR1 SGHTA and CDR2 FQGNSA. About this clonotype: Its antigen is unidentified.

Donors each provided about 10 milliliters of peripheral blood. Total RNA, at least 5 micrograms per sample, came from PBMCs. Together with a sample-barcoded 5' primer, a J-beta primer mix was included in a second PCR lasting roughly 6 to 12 cycles. TCRdb ran MiXCR on the 5' RACE reads and lists one entry per CDR3 protein. This sample yields 1.5 million to 2 million distinct CDR3 sequences, of which over 25% are seen a single time; 6.5% to 8.5% belongs to the top ten. The sample was blood. This receptor was obtained from a woman under 40 in good health. This sequence joins TRBV7-2 and TRBJ2-1; a possible D gene is TRBD2 (6 bases). In DNA form, the CDR3 reads TGTGCCAGCAGCATAACGGGAGCCAAAGAGACCCAGTTCTTC. Protein sequence: CASSITGAKETQFF.